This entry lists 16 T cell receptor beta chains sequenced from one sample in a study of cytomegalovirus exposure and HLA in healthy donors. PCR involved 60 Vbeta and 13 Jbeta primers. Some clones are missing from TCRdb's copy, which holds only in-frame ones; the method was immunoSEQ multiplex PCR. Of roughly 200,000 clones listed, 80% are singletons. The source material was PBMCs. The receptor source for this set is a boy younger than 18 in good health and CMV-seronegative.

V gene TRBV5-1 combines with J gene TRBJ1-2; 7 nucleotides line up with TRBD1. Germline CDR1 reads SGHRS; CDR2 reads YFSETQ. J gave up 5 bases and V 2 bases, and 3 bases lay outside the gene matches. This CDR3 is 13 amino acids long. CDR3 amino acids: CASSFSRGYGYTF. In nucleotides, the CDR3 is TGCGCCAGCAGCTTCTCCAGGGGGTATGGCTACACCTTC. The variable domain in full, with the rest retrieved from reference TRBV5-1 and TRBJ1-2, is KAGVTQTPRYLIKTRGQQVTLSCSPISGHRSVSWYQQTPGQGLQFLFEYFSETQRNKGNFPGRFSGRQFSNSRSEMNVSTLELGDSALYLCASSFSRGYGYTFGSGTRLTVV.

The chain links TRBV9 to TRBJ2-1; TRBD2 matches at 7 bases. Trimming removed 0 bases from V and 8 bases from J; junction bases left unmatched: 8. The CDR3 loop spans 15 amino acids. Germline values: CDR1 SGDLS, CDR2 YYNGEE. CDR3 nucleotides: TGTGCCAGCAGCGTAGGAGCGGGATCTACTGATGAGCAGTTCTTC. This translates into CASSVGAGSTDEQFF.

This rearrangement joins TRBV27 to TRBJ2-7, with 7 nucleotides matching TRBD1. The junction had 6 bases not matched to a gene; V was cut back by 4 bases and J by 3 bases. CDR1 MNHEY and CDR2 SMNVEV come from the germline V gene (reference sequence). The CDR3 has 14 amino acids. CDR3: CASSYQGQDYEQYF. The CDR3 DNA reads TGTGCCAGCAGTTACCAAGGACAGGACTACGAGCAGTACTTC.

CDR3 amino acids: CASSIVRGQNYGYTF. The CDR3 DNA follows: TGTGCCAGTAGTATAGTCAGGGGACAGAACTATGGCTACACCTTC. The chain has TRBV19 and TRBJ1-2; 7 nucleotides line up with TRBD1. The V segment lost 1 base and the J segment 2 bases; nucleotides outside the gene matches: 4. Germline CDR1 reads LNHDA; CDR2 reads SQIVND (reference sequence). There are 15 residues in the CDR3.

CDR3 nucleotide sequence: TGCGCCAGCAGCCCTAAGACAGGGGGCACTGAAGCTTTCTTT. Residues: CASSPKTGGTEAFF. The genes are TRBV4-1 and TRBJ1-1, with 9 bases lining up with TRBD1. Germline trimming cut 4 bases from V and 4 bases from J; bases unmatched to any gene: 4. Germline CDR1 MGHRA, CDR2 YSYEKL. The CDR3 extends over 14 amino acids.

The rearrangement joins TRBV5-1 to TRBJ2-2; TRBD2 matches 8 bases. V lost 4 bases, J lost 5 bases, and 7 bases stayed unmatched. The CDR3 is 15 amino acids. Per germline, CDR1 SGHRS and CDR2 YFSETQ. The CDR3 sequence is CASSPGLVGTGELFF. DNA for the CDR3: TGCGCCAGCAGCCCGGGACTAGTGGGGACCGGGGAGCTGTTTTTT.

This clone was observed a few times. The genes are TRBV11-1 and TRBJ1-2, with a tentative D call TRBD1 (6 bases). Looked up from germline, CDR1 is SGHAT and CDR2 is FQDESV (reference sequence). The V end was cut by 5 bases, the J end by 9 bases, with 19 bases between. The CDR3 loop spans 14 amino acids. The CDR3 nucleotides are TGTGCCAGCAGCAACCCGGGGGGCGAATCTCGCTACACCTTC. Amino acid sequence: CASSNPGGESRYTF.

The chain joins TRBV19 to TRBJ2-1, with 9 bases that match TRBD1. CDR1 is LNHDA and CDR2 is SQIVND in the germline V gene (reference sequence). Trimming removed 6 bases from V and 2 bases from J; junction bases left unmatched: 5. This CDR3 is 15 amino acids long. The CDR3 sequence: CASRADRGPYNEQFF. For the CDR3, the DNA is TGTGCCAGTAGAGCGGACAGGGGCCCCTACAATGAGCAGTTCTTC.

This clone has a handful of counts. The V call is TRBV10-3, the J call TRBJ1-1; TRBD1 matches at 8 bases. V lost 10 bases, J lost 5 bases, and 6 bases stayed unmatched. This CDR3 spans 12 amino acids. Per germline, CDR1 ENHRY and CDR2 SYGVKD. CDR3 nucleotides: TGTGCCACCGCGACAGGGGAAACTGAAGCTTTCTTT. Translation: CATATGETEAFF.

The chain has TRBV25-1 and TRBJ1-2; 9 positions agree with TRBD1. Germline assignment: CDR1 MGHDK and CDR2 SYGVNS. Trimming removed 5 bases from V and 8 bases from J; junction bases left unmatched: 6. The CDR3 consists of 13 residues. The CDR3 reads CASSTGGVRGYTF. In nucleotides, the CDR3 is TGTGCCAGCAGTACAGGGGGCGTCCGGGGCTACACCTTC.

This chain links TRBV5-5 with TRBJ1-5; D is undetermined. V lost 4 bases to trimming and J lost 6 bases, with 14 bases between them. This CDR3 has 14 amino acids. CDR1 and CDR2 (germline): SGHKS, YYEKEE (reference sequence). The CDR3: CASSNQGGFQPQHF. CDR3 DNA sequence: TGTGCCAGCAGCAACCAAGGAGGGTTTCAGCCCCAGCATTTT.

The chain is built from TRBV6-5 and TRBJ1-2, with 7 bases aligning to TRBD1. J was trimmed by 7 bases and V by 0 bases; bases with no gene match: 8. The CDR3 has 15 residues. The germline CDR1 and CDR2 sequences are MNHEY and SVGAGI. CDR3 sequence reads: CASSYSRTGLLGYTF. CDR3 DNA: TGTGCCAGCAGTTACTCTCGGACAGGTCTTCTTGGCTACACCTTC.

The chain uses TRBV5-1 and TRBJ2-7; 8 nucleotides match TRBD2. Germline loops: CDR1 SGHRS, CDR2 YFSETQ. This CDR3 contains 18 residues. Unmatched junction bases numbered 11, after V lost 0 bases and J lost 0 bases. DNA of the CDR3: TGCGCCAGCAGCTTGGATCTCCAGGGACGGGGGGGCTCCTACGAGCAGTACTTC. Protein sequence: CASSLDLQGRGGSYEQYF.

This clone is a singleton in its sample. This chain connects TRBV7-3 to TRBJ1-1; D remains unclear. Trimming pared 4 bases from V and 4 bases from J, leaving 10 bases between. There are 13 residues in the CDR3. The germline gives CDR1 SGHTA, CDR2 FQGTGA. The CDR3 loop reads CASSSTIATEAFF. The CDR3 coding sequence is TGTGCCAGCAGCTCTACAATAGCCACTGAAGCTTTCTTT.

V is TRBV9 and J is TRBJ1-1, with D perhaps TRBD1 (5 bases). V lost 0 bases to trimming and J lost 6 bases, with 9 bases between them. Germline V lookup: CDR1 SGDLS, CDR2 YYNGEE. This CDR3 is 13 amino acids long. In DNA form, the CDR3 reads TGTGCCAGCAGCGTAGGCCAACAGGCTGAAGCTTTCTTT. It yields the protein CASSVGQQAEAFF.

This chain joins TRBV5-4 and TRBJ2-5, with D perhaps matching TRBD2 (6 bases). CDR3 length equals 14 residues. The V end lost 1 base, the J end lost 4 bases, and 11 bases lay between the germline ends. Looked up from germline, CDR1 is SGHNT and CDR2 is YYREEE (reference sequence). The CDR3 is CASSLRAAGETQYF. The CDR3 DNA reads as TGTGCCAGCAGCTTGAGGGCAGCGGGAGAGACCCAGTACTTC.